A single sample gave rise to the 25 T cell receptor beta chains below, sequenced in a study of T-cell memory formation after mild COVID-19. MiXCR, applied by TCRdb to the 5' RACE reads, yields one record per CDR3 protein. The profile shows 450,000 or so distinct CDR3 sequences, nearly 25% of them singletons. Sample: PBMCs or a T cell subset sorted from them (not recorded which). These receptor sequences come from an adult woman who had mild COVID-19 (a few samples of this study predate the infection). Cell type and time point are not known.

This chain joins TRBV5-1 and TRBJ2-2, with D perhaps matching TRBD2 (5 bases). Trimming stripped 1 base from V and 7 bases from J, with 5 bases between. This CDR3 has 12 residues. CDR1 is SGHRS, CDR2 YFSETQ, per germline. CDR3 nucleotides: TGCGCCAGCAGCTTGCGGGGCGGGGAGCTGTTTTTT. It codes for CASSLRGGELFF.

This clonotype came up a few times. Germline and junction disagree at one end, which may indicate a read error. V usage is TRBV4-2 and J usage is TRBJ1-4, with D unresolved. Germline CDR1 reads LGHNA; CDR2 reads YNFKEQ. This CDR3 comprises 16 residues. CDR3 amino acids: CASSQAGTELNEKLFF. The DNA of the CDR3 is TGTGCCAGCAGTCAAGCCGGTACGGAGCTTAATGAAAAACTGTTTTTT.

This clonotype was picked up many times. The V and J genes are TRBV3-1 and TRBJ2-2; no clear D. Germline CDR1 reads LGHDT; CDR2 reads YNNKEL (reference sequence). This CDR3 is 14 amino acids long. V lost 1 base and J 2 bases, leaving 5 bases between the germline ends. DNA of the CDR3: TGTGCCAGCAGCCAAGGAGTAAACACCGGGGAGCTGTTTTTT. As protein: CASSQGVNTGELFF.

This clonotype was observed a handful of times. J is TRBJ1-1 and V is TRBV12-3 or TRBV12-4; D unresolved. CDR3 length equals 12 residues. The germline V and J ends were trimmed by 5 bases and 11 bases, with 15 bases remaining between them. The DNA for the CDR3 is TGTGCCAGCAGTCGGCTCGGAAGTTGGGCTTTCTTT. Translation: CASSRLGSWAFF.

CDR3 DNA sequence: TGTGCCAGCGCTTCATTTAGGGAGGTTCGGGACCGCTTGGACACAGATACGCAGTATTTT. Amino acids: CASASFREVRDRLDTDTQYF. The chain carries TRBV27 and TRBJ2-3, with D perhaps matching TRBD2 (6 bases). This CDR3 has 20 amino acids. The germline CDR1 and CDR2 sequences are MNHEY and SMNVEV (reference sequence). V shed 8 bases and J shed 2 bases, with 32 bases lying between them.

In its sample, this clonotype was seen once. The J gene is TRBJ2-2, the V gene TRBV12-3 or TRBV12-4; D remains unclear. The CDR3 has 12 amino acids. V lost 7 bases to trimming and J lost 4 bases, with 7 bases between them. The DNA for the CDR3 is TGTGCCAGCACCTATCTCACCGGGGAGCTGTTTTTT. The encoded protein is CASTYLTGELFF.

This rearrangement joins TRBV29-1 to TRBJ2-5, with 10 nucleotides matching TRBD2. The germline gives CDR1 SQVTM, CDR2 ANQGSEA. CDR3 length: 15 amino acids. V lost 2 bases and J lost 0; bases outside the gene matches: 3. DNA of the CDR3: TGCAGCGTTGAAATTCTAGCGGGGGACCAAGAGACCCAGTACTTC. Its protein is CSVEILAGDQETQYF.

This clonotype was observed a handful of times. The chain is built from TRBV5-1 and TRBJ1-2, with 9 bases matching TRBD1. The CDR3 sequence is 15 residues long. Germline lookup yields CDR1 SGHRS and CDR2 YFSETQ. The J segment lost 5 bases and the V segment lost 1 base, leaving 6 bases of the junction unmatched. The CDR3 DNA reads TGCGCCAGCAGCTTGACGGGACAGGGTGATTATGGCTACACCTTC. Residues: CASSLTGQGDYGYTF.

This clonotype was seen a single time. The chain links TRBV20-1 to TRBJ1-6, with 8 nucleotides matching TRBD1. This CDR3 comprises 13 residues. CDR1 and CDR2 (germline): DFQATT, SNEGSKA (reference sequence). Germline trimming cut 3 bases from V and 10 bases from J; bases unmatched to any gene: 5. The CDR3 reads CSARDRERSPLHF. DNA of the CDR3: TGCAGTGCTAGGGACAGGGAAAGATCACCCCTCCACTTT.

The CDR3 reads CSVGFQGQGNEKLFF. The CDR3 DNA reads TGCAGCGTCGGGTTCCAGGGACAGGGGAATGAAAAACTGTTTTTT. The chain links TRBV29-1 to TRBJ1-4; 10 bases are a match to TRBD1. The V gene's germline CDR1 is SQVTM and CDR2 ANQGSEA. With V trimmed by 6 bases and J by 5 bases, 9 bases remained unmatched. This CDR3 has 15 amino acids. The full variable domain, completed using reference TRBV29-1 and TRBJ1-4, is SAVISQKPSRDICQRGTSLTIQCQVDSQVTMMFWYRQQPGQSLTLIATANQGSEATYESGFVIDKFPISRPNLTFSTLTVSNMSPEDSSIYLCSVGFQGQGNEKLFFGSGTQLSVL.

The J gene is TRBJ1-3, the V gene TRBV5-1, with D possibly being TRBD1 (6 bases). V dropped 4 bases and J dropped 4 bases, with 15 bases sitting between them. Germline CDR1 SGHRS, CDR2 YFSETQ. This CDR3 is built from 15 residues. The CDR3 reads CASSVTGFSGNTIYF. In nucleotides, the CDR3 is TGCGCCAGCAGCGTGACAGGATTCTCCGGAAACACCATATATTTT.

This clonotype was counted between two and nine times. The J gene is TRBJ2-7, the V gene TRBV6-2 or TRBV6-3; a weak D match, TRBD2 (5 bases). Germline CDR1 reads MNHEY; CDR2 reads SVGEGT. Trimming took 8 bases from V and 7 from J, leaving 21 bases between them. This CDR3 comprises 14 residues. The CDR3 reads CASLFAGGSPEQYF. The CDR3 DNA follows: TGTGCCAGCTTATTCGCGGGCGGGTCGCCGGAGCAGTACTTC.

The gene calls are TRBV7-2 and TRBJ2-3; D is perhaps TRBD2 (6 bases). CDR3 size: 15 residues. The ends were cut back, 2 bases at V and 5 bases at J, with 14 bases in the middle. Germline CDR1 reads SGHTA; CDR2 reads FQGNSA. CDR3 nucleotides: TGTGCCAGCAGCTTAAGCGGACTACCGGGAGATACGCAGTATTTT. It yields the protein CASSLSGLPGDTQYF.

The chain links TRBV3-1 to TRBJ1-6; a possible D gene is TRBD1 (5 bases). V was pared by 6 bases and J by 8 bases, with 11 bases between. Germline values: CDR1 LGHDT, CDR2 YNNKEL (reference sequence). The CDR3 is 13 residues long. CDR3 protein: CASRGTAHSPLHF. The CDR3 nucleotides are TGTGCCAGCAGGGGGACGGCTCATTCACCCCTCCACTTT.

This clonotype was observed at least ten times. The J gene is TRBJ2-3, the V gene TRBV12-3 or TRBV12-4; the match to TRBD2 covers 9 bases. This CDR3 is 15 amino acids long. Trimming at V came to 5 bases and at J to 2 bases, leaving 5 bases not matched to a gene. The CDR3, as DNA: TGTGCCAGCAGTATTAGCGGGAGCGACACAGATACGCAGTATTTT. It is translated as CASSISGSDTDTQYF.

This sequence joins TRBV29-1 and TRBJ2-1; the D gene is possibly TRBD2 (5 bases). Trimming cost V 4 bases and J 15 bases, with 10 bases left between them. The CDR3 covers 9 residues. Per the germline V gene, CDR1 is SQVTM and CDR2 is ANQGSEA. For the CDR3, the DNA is TGCAGCGTTGCGAGGGCGTGGTTCTTC. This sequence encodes CSVARAWFF.

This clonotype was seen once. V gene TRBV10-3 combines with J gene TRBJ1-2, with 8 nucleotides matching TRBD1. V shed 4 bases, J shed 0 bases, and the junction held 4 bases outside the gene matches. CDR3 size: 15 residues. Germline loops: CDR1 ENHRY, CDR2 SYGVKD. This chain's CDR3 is CAISGGTGANYGYTF. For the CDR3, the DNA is TGTGCCATCAGTGGGGGGACAGGAGCTAACTATGGCTACACCTTC.

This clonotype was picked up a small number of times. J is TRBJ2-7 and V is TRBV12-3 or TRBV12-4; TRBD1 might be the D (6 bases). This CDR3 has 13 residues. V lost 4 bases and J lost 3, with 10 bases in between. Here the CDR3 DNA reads TGTGCCAGCAGTTCGAACAGGGTCTACGAGCAGTACTTC. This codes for CASSSNRVYEQYF.

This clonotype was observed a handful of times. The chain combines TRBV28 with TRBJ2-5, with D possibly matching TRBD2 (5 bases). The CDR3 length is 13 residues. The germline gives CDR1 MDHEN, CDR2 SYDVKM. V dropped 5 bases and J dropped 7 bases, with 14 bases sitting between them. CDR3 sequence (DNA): TGTGCCAGCAGTCTAGGACTCCCGGGGACCCAGTACTTC. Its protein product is CASSLGLPGTQYF.

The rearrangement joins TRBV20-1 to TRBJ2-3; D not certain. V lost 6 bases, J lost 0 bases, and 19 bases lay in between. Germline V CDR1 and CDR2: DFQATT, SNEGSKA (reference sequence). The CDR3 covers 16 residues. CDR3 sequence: CSAPPYGQGSTDTQYF. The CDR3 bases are TGCAGTGCACCACCCTATGGCCAAGGGAGCACAGATACGCAGTATTTT.

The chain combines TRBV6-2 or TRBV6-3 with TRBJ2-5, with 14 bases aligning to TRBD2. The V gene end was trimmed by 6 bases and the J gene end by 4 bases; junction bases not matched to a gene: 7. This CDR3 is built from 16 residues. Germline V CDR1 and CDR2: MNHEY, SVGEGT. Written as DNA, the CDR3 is TGTGCCAGCAGCCGAGGGACTAGCGGGAGCGTAGAGACCCAGTACTTC. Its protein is CASSRGTSGSVETQYF.

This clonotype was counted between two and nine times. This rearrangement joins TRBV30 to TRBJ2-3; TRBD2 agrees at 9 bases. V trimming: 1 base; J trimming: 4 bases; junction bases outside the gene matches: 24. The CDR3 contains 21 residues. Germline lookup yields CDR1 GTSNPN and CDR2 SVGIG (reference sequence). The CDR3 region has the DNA TGTGCCTGGAGTGGATTAGCGGGGGTCCTTCCTACCCTCAACGAGCCAGATACGCAGTATTTT. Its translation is CAWSGLAGVLPTLNEPDTQYF.

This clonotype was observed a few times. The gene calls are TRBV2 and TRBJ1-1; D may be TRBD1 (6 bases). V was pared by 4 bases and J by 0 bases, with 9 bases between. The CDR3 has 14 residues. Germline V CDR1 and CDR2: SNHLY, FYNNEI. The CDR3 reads CASSAQGLNTEAFF. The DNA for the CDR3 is TGTGCCAGCAGTGCACAGGGTCTGAACACTGAAGCTTTCTTT.

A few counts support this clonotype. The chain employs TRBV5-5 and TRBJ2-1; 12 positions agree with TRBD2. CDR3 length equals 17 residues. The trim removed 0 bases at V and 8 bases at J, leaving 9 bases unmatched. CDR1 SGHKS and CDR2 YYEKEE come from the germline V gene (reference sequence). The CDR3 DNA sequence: TGTGCCAGCAGCTTGGGTGCTAGCGGGGGGGCTTTACATGAGCAGTTCTTC. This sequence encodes CASSLGASGGALHEQFF.

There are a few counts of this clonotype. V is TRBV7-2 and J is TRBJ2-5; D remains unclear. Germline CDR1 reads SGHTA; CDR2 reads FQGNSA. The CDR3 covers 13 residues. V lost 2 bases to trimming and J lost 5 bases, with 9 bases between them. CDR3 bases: TGTGCCAGCAGCTTAATAGGCTGGGAGACCCAGTACTTC. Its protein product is CASSLIGWETQYF. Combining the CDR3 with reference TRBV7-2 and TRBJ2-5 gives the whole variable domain GAGVSQSPSNKVTEKGKDVELRCDPISGHTALYWYRQSLGQGLEFLIYFQGNSAPDKSGLPSDRFSAERTGGSVSTLTIQRTQQEDSAVYLCASSLIGWETQYFGPGTRLLVL.